This T cell receptor (beta chain) was sequenced during a study of blood T cell repertoires in COVID-19. Original handling: Amplification of reference gene primers provided the estimated nucleated cell counts. Libraries were prepared by immunoSEQ multiplex PCR; TCRdb keeps only in-frame clonotypes and omits some of them. The V and J calls and clone size were taken over from that table, and D and trimming were inferred from the DNA. Of approximately 110,000 clones listed, around 88% are singletons. The germline gives CDR1 MGHDK, CDR2 SYGVNS. CDR3 length: 15 residues. The V gene end was trimmed by 6 bases and the J gene end by 6 bases; junction bases not matched to a gene: 12.

The chain has TRBV25-1 and TRBJ2-7; 9 nucleotides align to TRBD1. Sequencing used peripheral blood. The receptor was isolated from a human donor in a cohort sampled during active COVID-19. The CDR3 loop reads CASSHLGQGQAEQYF. CDR3 in DNA: TGTGCCAGCAGCCACTTGGGACAGGGCCAGGCCGAGCAGTACTTC.